What follows describes a single T cell receptor beta chain. The data are from a study of shared clonotypes between healthy human individuals. Germline V CDR1 and CDR2: MDHEN, SYDVKM. V shed 5 bases and J shed 4 bases, with 14 bases lying between them. CDR3 length: 14 residues. TCRdb's copy holds only in-frame clones and misses some; the assay was immunoSEQ multiplex PCR. Of 600,000 to 750,000 clones listed, roughly 72% are singletons. The clonotype originates from a woman between 25 and 40 years old in good health. The chain recombines TRBV28 with TRBJ1-1; D call uncertain. Sample: memory CD4+ T cells sorted from blood. Specified subset: CD45RA-negative fraction. The CDR3 region has the DNA TGTGCCAGCAGTAGGAGCGCGGGGAGCACTGAAGCTTTCTTT. This translates into CASSRSAGSTEAFF. The whole variable domain, remainder taken from reference TRBV28 and TRBJ1-1, is DVKVTQSSRYLVKRTGEKVFLECVQDMDHENMFWYRQDPGLGLRLIYFSYDVKMKEKGDIPEGYSVSREKKERFSLILESASTNQTSMYLCASSRSAGSTEAFFGQGTRLTVV.